The T cell receptor (beta chain) described here comes from a study of blood T cell repertoires in COVID-19. About the research overall: Specimens from acute and convalescent COVID-19 originated in the United States, Italy and Spain. The analysed material was cDNA or gDNA that came from T cells, B-cell-depleted T cells, or PBMCs.

Germline CDR1 SQVTM, CDR2 ANQGSEA. The length of the CDR3 is 13 residues. The V gene end was trimmed by 6 bases and the J gene end by 4 bases; junction bases not matched to a gene: 8. Clones were sequenced by immunoSEQ multiplex PCR, and TCRdb holds only the in-frame ones, with some missing. The sample includes some 260,000 clones, around 90% of them seen just once. V usage is TRBV29-1 and J usage is TRBJ2-7; 8 bases agree with TRBD2. This TCR was recovered from a human donor in a cohort sampled during active COVID-19. Sequenced input: peripheral blood. The CDR3 spells CSVGGTSRYEQYF. CDR3 DNA: TGCAGCGTCGGGGGGACTAGTAGGTACGAGCAGTACTTC.